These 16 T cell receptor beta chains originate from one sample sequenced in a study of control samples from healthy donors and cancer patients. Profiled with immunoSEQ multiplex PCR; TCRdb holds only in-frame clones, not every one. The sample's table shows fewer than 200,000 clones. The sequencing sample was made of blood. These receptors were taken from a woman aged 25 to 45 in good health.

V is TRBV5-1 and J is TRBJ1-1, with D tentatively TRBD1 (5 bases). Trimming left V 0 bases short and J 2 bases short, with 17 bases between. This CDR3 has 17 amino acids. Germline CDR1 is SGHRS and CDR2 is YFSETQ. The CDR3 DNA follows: TGCGCCAGCAGCTTGGTAACTACTTCGGGGGGAAACACTGAAGCTTTCTTT. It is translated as CASSLVTTSGGNTEAFF.

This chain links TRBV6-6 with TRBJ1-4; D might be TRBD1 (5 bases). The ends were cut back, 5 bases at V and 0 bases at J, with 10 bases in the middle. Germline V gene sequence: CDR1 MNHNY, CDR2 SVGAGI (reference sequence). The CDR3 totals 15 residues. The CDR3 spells CASSDQGTTNEKLFF. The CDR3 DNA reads TGTGCCAGCAGTGATCAGGGTACAACTAATGAAAAACTGTTTTTT.

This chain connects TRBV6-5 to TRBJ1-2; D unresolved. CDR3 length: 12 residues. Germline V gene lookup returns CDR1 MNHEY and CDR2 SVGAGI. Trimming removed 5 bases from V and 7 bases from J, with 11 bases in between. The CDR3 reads CASSPSRGGYTF. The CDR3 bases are TGTGCCAGCAGTCCTTCCCGGGGTGGCTACACCTTC.

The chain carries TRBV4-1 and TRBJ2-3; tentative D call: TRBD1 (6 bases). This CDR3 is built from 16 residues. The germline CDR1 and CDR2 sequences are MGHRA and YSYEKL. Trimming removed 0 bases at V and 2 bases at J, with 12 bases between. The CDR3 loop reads CASSQEGAVPTDTQYF. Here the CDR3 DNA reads TGCGCCAGCAGCCAAGAGGGGGCCGTCCCCACAGATACGCAGTATTTT.

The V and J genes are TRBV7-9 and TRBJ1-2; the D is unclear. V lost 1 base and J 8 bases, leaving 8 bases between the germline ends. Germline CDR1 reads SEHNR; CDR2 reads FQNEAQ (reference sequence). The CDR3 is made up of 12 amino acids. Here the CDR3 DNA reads TGTGCCAGCAGCTTAGTAGGGAGCGGCTACACCTTC. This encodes CASSLVGSGYTF.

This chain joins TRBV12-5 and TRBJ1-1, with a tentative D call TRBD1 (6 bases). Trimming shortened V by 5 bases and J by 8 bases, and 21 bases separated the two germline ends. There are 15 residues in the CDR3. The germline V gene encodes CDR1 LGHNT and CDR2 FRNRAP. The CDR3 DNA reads TGTGCTAGTGGTGTCACTATAACCCCAGGGGACGAAGCTTTCTTT. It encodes CASGVTITPGDEAFF.

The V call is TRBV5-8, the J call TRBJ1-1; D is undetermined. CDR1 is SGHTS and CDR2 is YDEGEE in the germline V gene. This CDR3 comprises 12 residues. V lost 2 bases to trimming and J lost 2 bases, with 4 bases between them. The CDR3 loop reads CASSFSNTEAFF. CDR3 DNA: TGTGCCAGCAGCTTCAGCAACACTGAAGCTTTCTTT.

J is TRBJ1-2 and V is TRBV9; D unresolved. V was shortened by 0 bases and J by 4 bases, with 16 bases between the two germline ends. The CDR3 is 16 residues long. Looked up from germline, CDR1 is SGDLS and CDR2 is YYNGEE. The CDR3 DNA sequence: TGTGCCAGCAGCGTAGCTAGTGACGGCTCGGTCTATGGCTACACCTTC. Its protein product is CASSVASDGSVYGYTF.

CDR3 bases: TGTGCCAGCAGTGAGGACAGGGGCAATCAGCCCCAGCATTTT. Translating it yields CASSEDRGNQPQHF. V and J are TRBV2 and TRBJ1-5, with 8 bases aligning to TRBD1. V trimming: 3 bases; J trimming: 2 bases; junction bases outside the gene matches: 0. From germline, CDR1 is SNHLY and CDR2 FYNNEI. This CDR3 is 14 amino acids long.

The CDR3 DNA sequence: TGTGCCACCTGGACAGGGGGCGGACAGCCCCAGCATTTT. It codes for CATWTGGGQPQHF. J is TRBJ1-5 and V is TRBV2; 11 bases are a match to TRBD1. In germline, CDR1 is SNHLY, CDR2 FYNNEI. The length of the CDR3 is 13 residues. The trim removed 10 bases at V and 7 bases at J, leaving 6 bases unmatched. Drawing the rest from reference TRBV2 and TRBJ1-5, the complete variable domain is EPEVTQTPSHQVTQMGQEVILRCVPISNHLYFYWYRQILGQKVEFLVSFYNNEISEKSEIFDDQFSVERPDGSNFTLKIRSTKLEDSAMYFCATWTGGGQPQHFGDGTRLSIL.

This chain's CDR3 is CASKREGLEAFF. The CDR3 DNA is TGCGCCAGCAAGCGTGAGGGCCTTGAAGCTTTCTTT. The rearrangement joins TRBV5-1 to TRBJ1-1; D unresolved. Germline CDR1 SGHRS, CDR2 YFSETQ. Trimming stripped 6 bases from V and 7 bases from J, with 13 bases between. This CDR3 has 12 residues.

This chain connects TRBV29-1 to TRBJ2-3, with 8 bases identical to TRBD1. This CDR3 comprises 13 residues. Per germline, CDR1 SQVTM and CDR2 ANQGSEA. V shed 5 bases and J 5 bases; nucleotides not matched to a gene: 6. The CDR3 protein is CSVRPGGEDTQYF. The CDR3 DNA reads TGCAGCGTTAGGCCAGGGGGCGAAGATACGCAGTATTTT.

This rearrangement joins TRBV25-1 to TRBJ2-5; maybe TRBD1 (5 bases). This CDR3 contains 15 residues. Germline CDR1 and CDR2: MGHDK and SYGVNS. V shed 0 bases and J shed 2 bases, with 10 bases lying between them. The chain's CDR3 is CASSEYRGKQETQYF. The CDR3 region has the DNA TGTGCCAGCAGTGAATATAGGGGCAAACAAGAGACCCAGTACTTC.

CDR3 region: CASFRGTYEQYF. The CDR3 nucleotides read TGTGCCAGCTTTCGAGGGACCTACGAGCAGTACTTC. The J gene is TRBJ2-7, the V gene TRBV2, with D perhaps TRBD2 (5 bases). The V end lost 8 bases, the J end lost 2 bases, and 10 bases lay between the germline ends. Germline V gene lookup returns CDR1 SNHLY and CDR2 FYNNEI. There are 12 residues in the CDR3.

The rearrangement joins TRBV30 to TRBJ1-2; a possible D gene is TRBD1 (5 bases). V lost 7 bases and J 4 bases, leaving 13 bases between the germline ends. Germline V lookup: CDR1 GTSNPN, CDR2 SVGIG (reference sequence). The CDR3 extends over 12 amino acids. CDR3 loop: CASNRGAYGYTF. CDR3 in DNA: TGTGCCTCGAATAGAGGGGCCTATGGCTACACCTTC.

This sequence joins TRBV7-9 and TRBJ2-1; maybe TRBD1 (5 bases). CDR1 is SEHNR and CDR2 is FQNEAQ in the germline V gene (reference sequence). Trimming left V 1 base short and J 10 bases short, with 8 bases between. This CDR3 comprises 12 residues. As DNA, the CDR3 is TGTGCCAGCAGCTTAGGGGGCTTAGAGCAGTTCTTC. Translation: CASSLGGLEQFF.